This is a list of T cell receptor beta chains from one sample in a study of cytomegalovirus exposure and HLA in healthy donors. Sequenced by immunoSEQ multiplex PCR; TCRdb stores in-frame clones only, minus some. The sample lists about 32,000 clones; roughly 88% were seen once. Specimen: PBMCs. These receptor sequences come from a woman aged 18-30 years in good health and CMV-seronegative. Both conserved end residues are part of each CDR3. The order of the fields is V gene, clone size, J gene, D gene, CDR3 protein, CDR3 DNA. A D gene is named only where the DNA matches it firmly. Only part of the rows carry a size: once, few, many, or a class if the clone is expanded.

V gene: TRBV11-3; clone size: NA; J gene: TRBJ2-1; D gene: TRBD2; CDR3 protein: CASSPGGAGGPGGQFF; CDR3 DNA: TGTGCCAGCAGCCCTGGGGGGGCGGGGGGCCCGGGGGGGCAGTTCTTC
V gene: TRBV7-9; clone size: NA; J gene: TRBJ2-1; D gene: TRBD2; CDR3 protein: CASSPDLAGGQFF; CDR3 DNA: TGTGCCAGCAGCCCAGATCTAGCGGGGGGTCAGTTCTTC
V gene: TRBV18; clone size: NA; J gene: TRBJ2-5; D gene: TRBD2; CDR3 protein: CASSPLGGEETQYF; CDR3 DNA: TGTGCCAGCTCACCTCTCGGGGGGGAAGAGACCCAGTACTTC
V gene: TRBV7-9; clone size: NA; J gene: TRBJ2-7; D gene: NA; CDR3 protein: CASKLGATYEQYF; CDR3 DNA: TGTGCCAGCAAACTCGGAGCAACCTACGAGCAGTACTTC
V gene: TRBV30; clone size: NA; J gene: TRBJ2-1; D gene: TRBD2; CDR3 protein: CAWSDGLAGGHNEQFF; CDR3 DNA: TGTGCCTGGAGTGACGGACTAGCGGGAGGCCACAATGAGCAGTTCTTC
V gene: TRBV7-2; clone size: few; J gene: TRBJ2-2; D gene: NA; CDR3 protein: CASSSYTTGELFF; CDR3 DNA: TGTGCCAGCAGCTCCTATACCACCGGGGAGCTGTTTTTT
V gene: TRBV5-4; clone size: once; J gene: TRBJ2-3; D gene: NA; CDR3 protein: CASSLAYTQYF; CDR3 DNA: TGTGCCAGCAGCTTAGCGTATACGCAGTATTTT
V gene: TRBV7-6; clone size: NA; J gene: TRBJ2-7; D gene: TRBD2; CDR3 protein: CASSLEVSSGTYEQYF; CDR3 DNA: TGTGCCAGCAGCTTAGAAGTTTCTAGCGGGACTTACGAGCAGTACTTC
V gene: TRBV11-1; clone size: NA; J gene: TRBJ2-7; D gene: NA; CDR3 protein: CASSRRQSYEQYF; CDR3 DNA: TGTGCCAGCAGCAGACGACAGTCCTACGAGCAGTACTTC
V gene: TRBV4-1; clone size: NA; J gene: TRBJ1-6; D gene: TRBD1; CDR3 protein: CASSQGTGGLPSNSPLHF; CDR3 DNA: TGCGCCAGCAGCCAAGGGACAGGGGGTTTACCCTCTAATTCACCCCTCCACTTT
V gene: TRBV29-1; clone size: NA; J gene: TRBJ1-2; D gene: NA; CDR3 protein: CSVEVRLPGGYPF; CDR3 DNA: TGCAGCGTTGAAGTACGGCTTCCGGGGGGCTACCCCTTC
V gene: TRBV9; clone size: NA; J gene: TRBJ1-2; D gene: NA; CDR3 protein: CASSAMGRRGNGYTF; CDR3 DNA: TGTGCCAGCAGCGCAATGGGGAGACGGGGGAATGGCTACACCTTC
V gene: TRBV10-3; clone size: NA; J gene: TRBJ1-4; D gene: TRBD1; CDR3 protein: CAIGGTDEKLFF; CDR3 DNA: TGTGCCATCGGAGGGACAGATGAAAAACTGTTTTTT
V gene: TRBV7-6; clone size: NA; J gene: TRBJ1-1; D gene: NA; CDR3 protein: CASSLVVQGNTEAFF; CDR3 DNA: TGTGCCAGCAGCTTAGTGGTACAGGGAAACACTGAAGCTTTCTTT
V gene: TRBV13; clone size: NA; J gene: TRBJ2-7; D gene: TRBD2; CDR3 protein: CASRPGGAPYEQYF; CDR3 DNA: TGTGCCAGCAGACCCGGGGGGGCGCCCTACGAGCAGTACTTC
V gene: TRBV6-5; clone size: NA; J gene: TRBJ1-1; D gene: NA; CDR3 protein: CASRVGGVTEAFF; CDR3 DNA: TGTGCCAGCCGGGTTGGGGGGGTCACTGAAGCTTTCTTT
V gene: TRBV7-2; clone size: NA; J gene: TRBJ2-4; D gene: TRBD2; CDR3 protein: CASSLLLAGEVAKNIQYF; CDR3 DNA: TGTGCCAGCAGCTTACTTCTAGCGGGAGAGGTAGCCAAAAACATTCAGTACTTC
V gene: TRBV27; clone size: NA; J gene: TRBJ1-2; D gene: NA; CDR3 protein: CASSSPTGRGGYGYTF; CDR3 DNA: TGTGCCAGCAGTTCACCCACCGGACGGGGAGGCTATGGCTACACCTTC
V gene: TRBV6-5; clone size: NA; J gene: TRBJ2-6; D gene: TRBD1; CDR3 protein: CASNDRGHGANVLTF; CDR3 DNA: TGTGCCAGCAACGACAGGGGGCACGGGGCCAACGTCCTGACTTTC
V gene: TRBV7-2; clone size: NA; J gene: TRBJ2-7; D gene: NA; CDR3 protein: CASSLAQGSPSYEQYF; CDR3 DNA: TGTGCCAGCAGCTTAGCGCAGGGCTCCCCTTCCTACGAGCAGTACTTC
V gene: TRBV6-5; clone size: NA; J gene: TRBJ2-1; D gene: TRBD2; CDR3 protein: CASRLGLANEQFF; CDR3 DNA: TGTGCCAGCAGACTGGGACTAGCCAATGAGCAGTTCTTC
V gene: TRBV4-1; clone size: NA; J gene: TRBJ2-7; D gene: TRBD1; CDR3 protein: CASSQLSGQGWGEQYF; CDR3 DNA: TGCGCCAGCAGCCAATTGTCGGGACAGGGGTGGGGGGAGCAGTACTTC
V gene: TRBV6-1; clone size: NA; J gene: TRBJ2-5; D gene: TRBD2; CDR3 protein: CASSEFAGGKETQYF; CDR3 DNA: TGTGCCAGCAGTGAATTTGCGGGGGGCAAAGAGACCCAATACTTC
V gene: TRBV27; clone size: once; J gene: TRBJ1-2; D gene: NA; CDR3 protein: CASRDGLDSEGYTF; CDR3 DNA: TGTGCCAGCAGGGATGGTCTGGACAGTGAAGGCTACACCTTC
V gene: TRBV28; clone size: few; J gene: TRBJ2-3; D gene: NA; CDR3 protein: CASSPHTDTQYF; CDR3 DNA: TGTGCCAGCAGCCCCCACACAGATACGCAGTATTTT
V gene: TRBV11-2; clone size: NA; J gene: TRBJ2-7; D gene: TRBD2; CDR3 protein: CASSRGGPPYEQYF; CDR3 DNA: TGTGCCAGCAGCCGCGGGGGGCCCCCCTACGAGCAGTACTTC
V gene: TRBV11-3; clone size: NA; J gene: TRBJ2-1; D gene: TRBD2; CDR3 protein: CASSLDGSGGSSYNEQFF; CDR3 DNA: TGTGCCAGCAGCTTAGATGGGAGCGGGGGGTCCTCCTACAATGAGCAGTTCTTC
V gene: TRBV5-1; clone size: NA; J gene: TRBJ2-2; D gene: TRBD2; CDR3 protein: CASSLLAGADTGELFF; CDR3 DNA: TGCGCCAGCAGCTTACTAGCGGGAGCGGACACCGGGGAGCTGTTTTTT
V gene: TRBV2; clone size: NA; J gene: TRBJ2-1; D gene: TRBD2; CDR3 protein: CASTEAGTSGSDNEQFF; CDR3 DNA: TGTGCCAGCACCGAAGCAGGGACTAGCGGGTCCGACAATGAGCAGTTCTTC
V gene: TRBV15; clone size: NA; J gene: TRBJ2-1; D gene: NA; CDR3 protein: CATSRGFGEDEQFF; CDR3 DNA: TGTGCCACCAGCAGAGGGTTCGGGGAGGATGAGCAGTTCTTC
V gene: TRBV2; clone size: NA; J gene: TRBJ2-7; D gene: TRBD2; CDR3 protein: CASSDWQATGTSVSYEQYF; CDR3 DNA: TGTGCCAGCAGTGACTGGCAGGCCACCGGGACTAGTGTTTCCTACGAGCAGTACTTC
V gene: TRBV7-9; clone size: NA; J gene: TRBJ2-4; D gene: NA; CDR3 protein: CASSLEGMGTKNIQYF; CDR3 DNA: TGTGCCAGCAGCTTAGAGGGGATGGGAACCAAAAACATTCAGTACTTC
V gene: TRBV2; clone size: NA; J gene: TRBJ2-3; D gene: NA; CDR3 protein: CASSGDTQYF; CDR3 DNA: TGTGCCAGCTCCGGAGATACGCAGTATTTT
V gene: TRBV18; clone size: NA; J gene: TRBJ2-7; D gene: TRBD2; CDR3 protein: CASSPTSGGAYEQYF; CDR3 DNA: TGTGCCAGCTCACCTACTAGCGGGGGGGCCTACGAGCAGTACTTC
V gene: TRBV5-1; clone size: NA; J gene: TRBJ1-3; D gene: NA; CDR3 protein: CASSPEGLSFGNTIYF; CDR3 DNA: TGCGCCAGCAGCCCGGAGGGGCTTTCTTTTGGAAACACCATATATTTT
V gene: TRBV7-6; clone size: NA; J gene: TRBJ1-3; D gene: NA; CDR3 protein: CASSLDGVLNTIYF; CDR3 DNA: TGTGCCAGCAGCTTAGACGGGGTTTTAAACACCATATATTTT
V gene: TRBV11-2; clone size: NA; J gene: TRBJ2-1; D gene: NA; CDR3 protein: CASSFSRAYNEQFF; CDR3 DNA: TGTGCCAGCAGCTTCTCCCGAGCCTACAATGAGCAGTTCTTC
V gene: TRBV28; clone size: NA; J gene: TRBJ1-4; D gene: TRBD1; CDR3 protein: CASSWEGTGVEKLFF; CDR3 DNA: TGTGCCAGCAGCTGGGAGGGGACAGGGGTCGAAAAACTGTTTTTT
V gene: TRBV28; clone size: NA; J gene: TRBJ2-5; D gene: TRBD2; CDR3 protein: CASSPGLAGEQYF; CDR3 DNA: TGTGCCAGCAGCCCGGGACTAGCGGGTGAGCAGTACTTC
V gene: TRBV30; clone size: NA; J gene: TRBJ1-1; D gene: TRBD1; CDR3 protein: CAWRGQGDRYTEAFF; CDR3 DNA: TGTGCCTGGAGAGGGCAGGGGGATCGTTACACTGAAGCTTTCTTT
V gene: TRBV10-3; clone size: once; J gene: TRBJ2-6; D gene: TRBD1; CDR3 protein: CAISDPGTGSGANVLTF; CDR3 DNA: TGTGCCATCAGTGATCCCGGGACAGGGTCTGGGGCCAACGTCCTGACTTTC
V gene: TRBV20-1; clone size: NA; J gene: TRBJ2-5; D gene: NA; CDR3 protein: CSASSEETQYF; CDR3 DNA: TGCAGTGCTAGTTCCGAAGAGACCCAGTACTTC
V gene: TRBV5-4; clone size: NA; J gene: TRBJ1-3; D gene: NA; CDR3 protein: CASSLDSGINTIYF; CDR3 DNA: TGTGCCAGCAGCCTAGACTCAGGGATAAACACCATATATTTT
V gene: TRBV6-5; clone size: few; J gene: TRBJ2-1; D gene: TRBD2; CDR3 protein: CASSRLAGRNEQFF; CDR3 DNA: TGTGCCAGCAGCCGACTAGCGGGTCGCAATGAGCAGTTCTTC
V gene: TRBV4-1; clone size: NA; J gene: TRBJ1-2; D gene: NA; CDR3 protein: CASSQVSGGNYGYTF; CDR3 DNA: TGCGCCAGCAGCCAAGTCTCGGGCGGGAACTATGGCTACACCTTC
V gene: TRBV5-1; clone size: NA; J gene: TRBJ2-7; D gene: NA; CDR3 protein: CASGESYEQYF; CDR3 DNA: TGCGCCAGCGGGGAGAGCTACGAGCAGTACTTC